What follows is one T cell receptor beta chain and its context. The antigen is undetermined. It was with 60 Vbeta and 13 Jbeta primers that the PCR ran. The data were produced by immunoSEQ multiplex PCR, yet TCRdb's version contains in-frame clones alone and is incomplete. The profile shows under 150,000 clones, about two thirds of them singletons. The CDR3 is made up of 15 amino acids. Germline V lookup: CDR1 SGHTA, CDR2 FQGTGA. The V end lost 4 bases, the J end lost 5 bases, and 17 bases lay between the germline ends. These data belong to a study of cytomegalovirus exposure and HLA in healthy donors. Study overall: Unique TCRs numbering around 80 million, obtained from HLA-typed donors, made up an early data release.

Whole-study findings and limits: Versus the approximately 720-donor mean, an Asian-associated ancestry cluster reportedly showed fewer N-insertions in a later analysis. The records held CMV serostatus as the only immune exposure information. What was likely a sequencing artifact was a cluster of highly shared sequence variants.

The clonotype was recovered from a woman aged 60-75 years in good health and CMV-seropositive. The source material was PBMCs. The chain couples TRBV7-3 to TRBJ2-5; a possible D gene is TRBD2 (7 bases). For the CDR3, the DNA is TGTGCCAGCAGCTCCGCCCGGGGGGCAGGGGAGACCCAGTACTTC. Its protein product is CASSSARGAGETQYF.